This T cell receptor beta chain derives from a study of T-cell memory formation after mild COVID-19. TCRdb recomputed calls from the 5' RACE reads with MiXCR, one row per CDR3 protein. The profile shows approximately 300,000 distinct CDR3 sequences, about 15% of them singletons. To note about this clonotype: Its target is unknown.

Notes on the study in general: Contracting CD8+ clones were enriched in EMRA, CD4+ mainly in CM and EM. Pre-infection memory held some responding clones, suggesting pre-existing cross-reactive T cells responded. CD4/CD8 balance characterized clones contracting day 15 to 85, and CD4+ skew characterized later expanders.

The CDR3 contains 13 residues. The germline V and J ends were trimmed by 3 bases and 5 bases, with 13 bases remaining between them. The germline V gene encodes CDR1 DFQATT and CDR2 SNEGSKA (reference sequence). The chain recombines TRBV20-1 with TRBJ1-2, with D uncertain. The clonotype was recovered from a man aged 18 to 29 who had mild COVID-19 (a few samples of this study predate the infection). Cell type and time point are not known. Sequencing was performed on PBMCs or a T cell subset sorted from them (not recorded which). CDR3 in amino acids: CSARSGGLYGYTF. In DNA, the CDR3 is TGCAGTGCTAGGTCCGGAGGGTTGTATGGCTACACCTTC.